A selection of T cell receptor beta chains follows, all from one sample in a study of blood T cell repertoires in COVID-19. Assay: immunoSEQ multiplex PCR; the TCRdb copy retains only in-frame clones and omits some. The table shows around 300,000 clones, with around nine tenths occurring only once. Material for sequencing was PBMCs or T cells enriched from blood (not recorded which). The receptors derive from a woman aged 18-29 years who had recovered from COVID-19. Each CDR3 is given with its conserved first and last residue. A D gene is named only where the DNA matches it firmly. Some rows mark clone size as missing; the rest say once, few, many or name a class of expanded clone.

D | J | size | V | CDR3 | DNA
TRBD1 | TRBJ2-5 | - | TRBV11-1 | CASSRGPGQGAETQYF | TGTGCCAGCAGCCGTGGACCGGGACAGGGGGCAGAGACCCAGTACTTC
- | TRBJ1-4 | few | TRBV10-3 | CAISESGEREKLFF | TGTGCCATCAGTGAGTCCGGTGAGAGGGAAAAACTGTTTTTT
- | TRBJ2-3 | - | TRBV19 | CASSIGGGSTDTQYF | TGTGCCAGTAGTATAGGTGGGGGGAGCACAGATACGCAGTATTTT
- | TRBJ1-5 | once | TRBV6-5 | CASRPPSGQPQHF | TGTGCCAGCAGGCCCCCCAGCGGCCAGCCCCAGCATTTT
TRBD1 | TRBJ1-4 | once | TRBV15 | CATSRRQGANEKLFF | TGTGCCACCAGCAGAAGACAGGGGGCTAATGAAAAACTGTTTTTT
- | TRBJ1-2 | - | TRBV5-6 | CASSIGSSYGYTF | TGTGCCAGCAGCATCGGGAGTTCTTATGGCTACACCTTC
- | TRBJ1-6 | - | TRBV30 | CAWSVGGGNSPLHF | TGTGCCTGGAGTGTCGGGGGGGGTAATTCACCCCTCCACTTT
TRBD2 | TRBJ2-1 | - | TRBV5-1 | CASSLASGREGEQFF | TGCGCCAGCAGCTTGGCTAGCGGGAGGGAGGGTGAGCAGTTCTTC
- | TRBJ1-2 | - | TRBV5-6 | CASSLVNTPYGYTF | TGTGCCAGCAGCTTGGTTAATACACCCTATGGCTACACCTTC
- | TRBJ2-3 | - | TRBV18 | CASSPLARSFTDTQYF | TGTGCCAGCTCACCATTAGCGAGATCCTTCACAGATACGCAGTATTTT
TRBD1 | TRBJ2-7 | once | TRBV7-3 | CASIDRDRRSYEQYF | TGTGCCAGCATCGACCGGGACAGGCGCTCCTACGAGCAGTACTTC
TRBD1 | TRBJ1-5 | - | TRBV6-1 | CASSDGQGHNQPQHF | TGTGCCAGCAGTGACGGACAGGGACACAATCAGCCCCAGCATTTT
- | TRBJ2-1 | - | TRBV25-1 | CASSPYNEQFF | TGTGCCAGCAGTCCATACAATGAGCAGTTCTTC
- | TRBJ2-2 | - | TRBV2 | CADLAPTGELFF | TGTGCCGACCTAGCTCCGACCGGGGAGCTGTTTTTT
- | TRBJ1-1 | - | TRBV7-8 | CASSLEGDNTEAFF | TGTGCCAGCAGCTTAGAAGGGGATAACACTGAAGCTTTCTTT
TRBD2 | TRBJ2-7 | - | TRBV3-1/TRBV3-2 | CASSQGLVAGYAVSYEQYF | TGTGCCAGCAGCCAAGGCCTAGTAGCGGGATACGCGGTTTCCTACGAGCAGTACTTC
- | TRBJ1-5 | few | TRBV10-3 | CAIFSLVERTQHF | TGTGCCATCTTTAGTCTTGTCGAGAGGACCCAGCATTTT
- | TRBJ1-3 | once | TRBV18 | CASSPFRGKSGNTIYF | TGTGCCAGCTCACCATTTCGGGGTAAATCTGGAAACACCATATATTTT
- | TRBJ2-7 | - | TRBV12-3/TRBV12-4 | CASSQTGPGAQYF | TGTGCCAGCAGCCAGACAGGTCCAGGGGCGCAGTACTTC
- | TRBJ1-5 | - | TRBV30 | CAWSLNYHGQPQHF | TGTGCCTGGAGTCTCAACTACCATGGTCAGCCCCAGCATTTT
- | TRBJ2-7 | - | TRBV27 | CASSWGLPGAQSYEQYF | TGTGCCAGCAGTTGGGGCCTCCCAGGGGCCCAATCCTACGAGCAGTACTTC
- | TRBJ1-1 | - | TRBV30 | CAWRAPGPSGPNTEAFF | TGTGCCTGGAGGGCCCCCGGACCATCAGGGCCGAACACTGAAGCTTTCTTT
- | TRBJ1-1 | - | TRBV11-3 | CASSFGNTEAFF | TGTGCCAGCAGCTTCGGGAACACTGAAGCTTTCTTT
- | TRBJ2-2 | - | TRBV11-3 | CASSPPTQGFRGTGELFF | TGTGCCAGCAGCCCGCCAACACAGGGCTTTCGGGGCACCGGGGAGCTGTTTTTT
- | TRBJ2-7 | - | TRBV9 | CASSVGSGLYEQYF | TGTGCCAGCAGCGTAGGGAGCGGCCTCTACGAGCAGTACTTC
- | TRBJ2-5 | - | TRBV7-8 | CASSGSGSQETQYF | TGTGCCAGCAGCGGTAGCGGAAGCCAAGAGACCCAGTACTTC
- | TRBJ1-1 | - | TRBV19 | CASSISPGSGTEAFF | TGTGCCAGTAGTATTTCCCCAGGCAGTGGGACTGAAGCTTTCTTT
- | TRBJ2-7 | - | TRBV7-9 | CASSLLSGEQYF | TGTGCCAGCAGCTTATTATCAGGGGAGCAGTACTTC
TRBD1 | TRBJ1-4 | - | TRBV30 | CAWRGRGREKLFF | TGTGCCTGGAGAGGCAGGGGGAGGGAAAAACTGTTTTTT
TRBD1 | TRBJ2-5 | - | TRBV28 | CASSLWDRGRETQYF | TGTGCCAGCAGTTTATGGGACAGGGGGCGTGAGACCCAGTACTTC
TRBD1 | TRBJ2-5 | - | TRBV6-5 | CASTSDRGETQYF | TGTGCCAGCACCTCTGACAGGGGGGAGACCCAGTACTTC
TRBD1 | TRBJ1-1 | - | TRBV9 | CASSDRPGQPNTEAFF | TGTGCCAGCAGCGACCGACCGGGACAGCCGAACACTGAAGCTTTCTTT
TRBD2 | TRBJ2-3 | - | TRBV9 | CASSAPTSGGAGTDTQYF | TGTGCCAGCAGCGCGCCGACTAGCGGGGGGGCCGGTACAGATACGCAGTATTTT
- | TRBJ2-7 | - | TRBV18 | CASSPTLGLSYEQYF | TGTGCCAGCTCACCAACATTGGGGCTAAGCTACGAGCAGTACTTC
- | TRBJ2-3 | - | TRBV6-5 | CASSYSGTKVDTQYF | TGTGCCAGCAGTTACTCCGGGACAAAAGTCGATACGCAGTATTTT
TRBD2 | TRBJ2-7 | - | TRBV6-1 | CASSEGLAELYEQYF | TGTGCCAGCAGTGAGGGGCTAGCGGAGCTCTACGAGCAGTACTTC
TRBD2 | TRBJ2-5 | - | TRBV28 | CASSFGGSGRSLETQYF | TGTGCCAGCAGTTTCGGTGGTAGCGGGAGAAGCTTAGAGACCCAGTACTTC
TRBD1 | TRBJ2-7 | - | TRBV12-5 | CASGFPGTAYEQYF | TGTGCTAGTGGTTTTCCCGGGACAGCCTACGAGCAGTACTTC
- | TRBJ1-1 | - | TRBV6-5 | CASSSDRRDTEAFF | TGTGCCAGCAGTTCGGACAGACGGGACACTGAAGCTTTCTTT
- | TRBJ2-2 | - | TRBV19 | CASSKWGTETGELFF | TGTGCCAGTAGTAAGTGGGGGACTGAAACCGGGGAGCTGTTTTTT
- | TRBJ1-6 | - | TRBV29-1 | CSVGLGGDSPLHF | TGCAGCGTTGGACTGGGAGGGGATTCACCCCTCCACTTT
TRBD2 | TRBJ2-7 | once | TRBV5-4 | CASSLKRERSSYEQYF | TGTGCCAGCAGCTTGAAGCGGGAGCGGAGCTCCTACGAGCAGTACTTC
- | TRBJ1-4 | - | TRBV7-9 | CASSLGMTGEKLFF | TGTGCCAGCAGCTTAGGTATGACAGGAGAAAAACTGTTTTTT
TRBD2 | TRBJ2-7 | - | TRBV27 | CASSSTPGLASSYEQYF | TGTGCCAGCAGTTCCACTCCGGGACTAGCTTCTTCCTACGAGCAGTACTTC
- | TRBJ1-5 | - | TRBV19 | CASSISPQHF | TGTGCCAGTAGTATTAGCCCCCAGCATTTT
TRBD2 | TRBJ2-7 | - | TRBV7-2 | CASSLGRREWGEQYF | TGTGCCAGCAGCTTAGGGCGGCGGGAGTGGGGTGAGCAGTACTTC
TRBD2 | TRBJ2-7 | - | TRBV27 | CASSSKSLAGGPYEQYF | TGTGCCAGCAGTTCGAAGTCTCTAGCGGGGGGGCCCTACGAGCAGTACTTC
TRBD1 | TRBJ2-1 | - | TRBV19 | CASSLRDRAADEQFF | TGTGCCAGTAGCCTTCGGGACAGGGCAGCCGATGAGCAGTTCTTC
- | TRBJ2-2 | - | TRBV19 | CASNNLPLWPSSNTGELFF | TGTGCCAGTAATAACCTTCCTTTGTGGCCGTCCTCGAACACCGGGGAGCTGTTTTTT
TRBD1 | TRBJ1-1 | - | TRBV30 | CAWSELRTGSMWTEAFF | TGTGCCTGGAGTGAGTTGCGGACAGGGAGCATGTGGACTGAAGCTTTCTTT
- | TRBJ1-1 | - | TRBV7-2 | CASSTVGGSNTEAFF | TGTGCCAGCAGCACCGTCGGGGGTTCGAACACTGAAGCTTTCTTT
- | TRBJ1-5 | once | TRBV28 | CASSLGSGRWNQPQHF | TGTGCCAGCAGTTTAGGTTCCGGCAGGTGGAATCAGCCCCAGCATTTT